The 3 T cell receptor beta chains presented below share a single source sample, sequenced in a study of T cell clonality in common variable immunodeficiency (dated by TCRdb to between 2014 and 2017). Results and caveats for the whole study, not just this receptor: CVID TCRbeta sequences were reported to have fewer deletions and N-nucleotide insertions and to lack highly modified clones with 13 or more V deletions.

Libraries were constructed by the immunoSEQ multiplex PCR assay. The immuneACCESS repertoire file appears here via TCRdb, limited to in-frame rearrangements. These files lack a portion of the clones; in checked studies, under half of the deficit traces to unresolved V genes, and the cause of the others is not known. Across this sample, some 25,000 clones were tabulated and none appeared just once. In total, the top ten clones hold approximately 24% of the sample. Their antigen targets remain unknown. The sequenced material came from peripheral blood mononuclear cells. Source of these receptors: a human donor with common variable immunodeficiency.

This clone was seen only a few times. The missing CDR3 end, 3 residues past where the read stops, is filled in from the germline J gene. The gene calls are TRBV5-1 and TRBJ1-5; no clear D gene. Germline assignment: CDR1 SGHRS and CDR2 YFSETQ. V was cut by 0 bases and J by 4 bases, with 5 bases left in between. The CDR3 length is 13 residues. This CDR3 is CASSLALNQPQHF. The covered CDR3 bases are TGCGCCAGCAGCTTGGCTCTGAATCAGCCC.

This clone has at least ten counts. The CDR3 goes on 3 residues after the read ends, and that part is filled in from the germline J gene. V gene TRBV19 combines with J gene TRBJ2-5, with 7 bases lining up with TRBD2. J gave up 5 bases and V 9 bases, and 9 bases lay outside the gene matches. This CDR3 is 13 amino acids long. CDR1 is LNHDA and CDR2 is SQIVND in the germline V gene (reference sequence). This CDR3 is CAREGLSKETQYF. The CDR3 DNA, read in part, is TGTGCCAGGGAGGGACTATCTAAGGAGACC.

This clone came up many times. Read data end 3 residues before the CDR3 end; the end is taken from the germline J gene. This chain uses TRBV7-3 with TRBJ2-7; D is uncertain. V was pared by 2 bases and J by 2 bases, with 7 bases between. The CDR3 consists of 13 residues. The V gene's germline CDR1 is SGHTA and CDR2 FQGTGA. CDR3 sequence: CASSLGRTYEQYF. The covered CDR3 bases are TGTGCCAGCAGCTTAGGCAGAACCTACGAG.